The present TCR beta chain was sequenced within a study of blood T cell repertoires in COVID-19. V shed 4 bases and J 3 bases; nucleotides not matched to a gene: 6. CDR1 is MNHEY and CDR2 is SMNVEV in the germline V gene (reference sequence). The CDR3 extends over 14 amino acids. The method was immunoSEQ multiplex PCR; TCRdb's version includes in-frame clones alone and lacks a portion of them. The repertoire holds some 100,000 clones, with approximately 89% as singletons. The receptor was derived from a woman aged 25-40 years with acute or convalescent COVID-19. The chain combines TRBV27 with TRBJ2-7; 7 positions agree with TRBD1. Specimen: peripheral blood. The CDR3 reads CASSSPGDSYEQYF. DNA of the CDR3: TGTGCCAGCAGTTCACCCGGGGACAGCTACGAGCAGTACTTC.